A single sample is the source of the 12 T cell receptor beta chains below, sequenced in a study of a mutant IDH1 vaccine in newly diagnosed glioma. Using immunoSEQ multiplex PCR, the repertoire was profiled, and TCRdb retains in-frame clones only, with some absent. The table lists 60,000 or so clones, 80% to 90% of them singletons. Their recognized antigens are unknown. The time point was: week 5, during vaccination. Vaccination comprised doses that each held 300 ug of mutant IDH1 20-mer peptide, plus topical imiquimod. This sample comprised PBMCs, obtained from a glioma patient whose treatment included an IDH1 peptide vaccine. The receptors were sampled from a woman aged 40-49 years with glioma.

The chain joins TRBV28 to TRBJ2-2; 7 nucleotides agree with TRBD2. The CDR3 has 14 residues. V trimming: 5 bases; J trimming: 3 bases; junction bases outside the gene matches: 3. CDR1 and CDR2 from the germline V gene are MDHEN and SYDVKM. The CDR3 loop reads CASSPAGDTGELFF. The CDR3 DNA reads as TGTGCCAGCAGTCCCGCGGGGGACACCGGGGAGCTGTTTTTT. Using reference TRBV28 and TRBJ2-2 for the parts outside the CDR3, the full variable domain is DVKVTQSSRYLVKRTGEKVFLECVQDMDHENMFWYRQDPGLGLRLIYFSYDVKMKEKGDIPEGYSVSREKKERFSLILESASTNQTSMYLCASSPAGDTGELFFGEGSRLTVL.

The chain employs TRBV4-1 and TRBJ2-2; TRBD2 matches 9 bases. Unmatched junction bases numbered 4, after V lost 1 base and J lost 4 bases. Germline lookup yields CDR1 MGHRA and CDR2 YSYEKL. The CDR3 contains 16 residues. CDR3 residues: CASSQAAGGPTGELFF. In DNA form, the CDR3 reads TGCGCCAGCAGCCAAGCAGCGGGGGGACCCACCGGGGAGCTGTTTTTT.

The rearrangement uses TRBV4-2 and TRBJ2-5; TRBD2 matches at 15 bases. Germline lookup yields CDR1 LGHNA and CDR2 YNFKEQ. This CDR3 spans 18 amino acids. J gave up 0 bases and V 6 bases, and 8 bases lay outside the gene matches. This CDR3 is CASSTGTSGGRYQETQYF. CDR3 coding DNA: TGTGCCAGCAGTACAGGGACTAGCGGGGGGAGGTACCAAGAGACCCAGTACTTC.

This rearrangement joins TRBV27 to TRBJ2-7, with 8 bases lining up with TRBD2. This CDR3 is 15 amino acids long. From germline, CDR1 is MNHEY and CDR2 SMNVEV (reference sequence). The V segment lost 6 bases and the J segment 0 bases; nucleotides outside the gene matches: 7. CDR3 DNA sequence: TGTGCCAGCAGGTCAGCGGGGGCCCCCTCCTACGAGCAGTACTTC. The encoded protein is CASRSAGAPSYEQYF.

This clone has just one count. The chain is built from TRBV5-4 and TRBJ2-1, with D possibly TRBD2 on 5 matching bases. The CDR3 runs 15 residues. Germline CDR1 SGHNT, CDR2 YYREEE (reference sequence). Trimming took off 4 bases at V and 2 bases at J, with 13 bases between the two ends. The CDR3 sequence: CASSPRDSTYNEQFF. DNA of the CDR3: TGTGCCAGCAGCCCCCGGGATTCAACCTACAATGAGCAGTTCTTC.

V usage is TRBV30 and J usage is TRBJ2-2, with 11 bases matching TRBD2. CDR3 size: 15 residues. V dropped 5 bases and J dropped 1; count of bases not matched to a gene: 3. CDR1 and CDR2 from the germline V gene are GTSNPN and SVGIG (reference sequence). Here the CDR3 DNA reads TGTGCCTGGGGAGGACTAGCGGGGAACACCGGGGAGCTGTTTTTT. It yields the protein CAWGGLAGNTGELFF.

The V call is TRBV7-8, the J call TRBJ2-7; 7 nucleotides agree with TRBD2. CDR1 is SGHVS and CDR2 is FQNEAQ in the germline V gene. This CDR3 spans 12 amino acids. V shed 5 bases and J 5 bases; nucleotides not matched to a gene: 3. CDR3 loop: CASSQGGNEQYF. In DNA, the CDR3 is TGTGCCAGCAGCCAGGGAGGGAACGAGCAGTACTTC.

V is TRBV30 and J is TRBJ2-7; tentative D call: TRBD2 (5 bases). CDR1 is GTSNPN and CDR2 is SVGIG in the germline V gene (reference sequence). The CDR3 loop spans 13 amino acids. The ends were cut back, 3 bases at V and 1 base at J, with 10 bases in the middle. The CDR3: CAWSGGGSYEQYF. In nucleotides, the CDR3 is TGTGCCTGGAGCGGCGGAGGATCCTACGAGCAGTACTTC. The full variable domain, completed using reference TRBV30 and TRBJ2-7, is SQTIHQWPATLVQPVGSPLSLECTVEGTSNPNLYWYRQAAGRGLQLLFYSVGIGQISSEVPQNLSASRPQDRQFILSSKKLLLSDSGFYLCAWSGGGSYEQYFGPGTRLTVT.

The V and J genes are TRBV28 and TRBJ2-1; 9 nucleotides match TRBD1. The CDR3 is 15 amino acids. With V trimmed by 8 bases and J by 2 bases, 7 bases remained unmatched. Germline V gene sequence: CDR1 MDHEN, CDR2 SYDVKM. The CDR3 region is CASPPRDRAYNEQFF. Written as DNA, the CDR3 is TGTGCCAGCCCTCCCCGGGACAGGGCCTACAATGAGCAGTTCTTC.

This clone has more than one count but fewer than ten. This chain joins TRBV27 and TRBJ1-6, with D possibly TRBD1 on 5 matching bases. Trimming shortened V by 4 bases and J by 1 base, and 17 bases separated the two germline ends. There are 18 residues in the CDR3. CDR1 MNHEY and CDR2 SMNVEV come from the germline V gene (reference sequence). The CDR3 DNA follows: TGTGCCAGCAGTTCTCGTCTCGGGGGTAGTTCCTATAATTCACCCCTCCACTTT. Translated: CASSSRLGGSSYNSPLHF.

The chain employs TRBV6-5 and TRBJ2-5; a possible D gene is TRBD1 (6 bases). The V gene lost 2 bases and the J gene lost 1 base, with 11 bases spanning the gap. The V gene's germline CDR1 is MNHEY and CDR2 SVGAGI. This CDR3 contains 15 residues. For the CDR3, the DNA is TGTGCCAGCAGTTACAGGGAAGGGGGCCAAGAGACCCAGTACTTC. Translated, it gives CASSYREGGQETQYF.

The chain employs TRBV4-3 and TRBJ2-7; 7 positions agree with TRBD1. Germline assignment: CDR1 LGHNA and CDR2 YSLEER. The CDR3 runs to 15 residues. The J segment lost 2 bases and the V segment lost 0 bases, leaving 4 bases of the junction unmatched. CDR3 sequence: CASSQDPDRAYEQYF. In DNA, the CDR3 is TGCGCCAGCAGCCAAGACCCTGACAGGGCCTACGAGCAGTACTTC.